This T cell receptor beta chain was captured in a study of T-cell memory formation after mild COVID-19 (dated by TCRdb to the early 2020s). A note on the overall study: TCR sequence clusters from the two donors were largely donor specific. T-cell clones expanding and contracting after mild COVID-19 in two donors were tracked by longitudinal TCRalpha and TCRbeta repertoire sequencing. Two young, previously healthy adult volunteers made up the cohort, one male and one female. General conclusions and limits of the study: Contracting CD4+ clones were found mainly in CM and EM memory subsets, while CD8+ clones were enriched in EMRA. Only a couple of mild cases were covered by the study, and larger cohorts that include severe cases with pre-infection samples were considered necessary. Some responding clones were detected in pre-infection memory, which suggested that pre-existing cross-reactive memory T cells had joined the SARS-CoV-2 response. SARS-CoV-2 specificity was not confirmed for the second-wave clones peaking on day 37. From day 15 to 85, contracting clones showed balanced CD4/CD8 phenotypes, whereas a second wave of clones that expanded from day 15 to 37 leaned towards CD4+.

TCRdb records Illumina NovaSeq 6000 as the sequencer. cDNA libraries for TCRalpha and TCRbeta were prepared by 5'RACE using constant-segment primers, with sample barcodes and unique molecular identifiers added. Trizol reagent was used to extract RNA from every sample. Libraries were amplified in two PCR steps, with a second sample barcode and Illumina TruSeq adapters added in the second step. Libraries were sequenced on an Illumina NovaSeq with 2 x 150 bp paired-end reads. As for the authors' bioinformatics: Reads were demultiplexed and collapsed into UMI-guided consensus sequences with migec v1.2.7. Using mixcr v2.1.11, UMI consensuses were aligned to TRA and TRB V and J templates and then assembled into clonotypes. A clonotype was counted as expanded or contracted only if both edgeR and NoisET called the change significant, with noise models trained on biological replicates. edgeR calls used a false discovery rate-adjusted p below 0.01 and a log2 fold-change threshold of 1. PCA with hierarchical clustering of max-normalized trajectories of the 1000 most abundant clonotypes was used as exploratory dynamics analysis. Separately sequenced CD4+ and CD8+ repertoires were used to assign the CD4 or CD8 phenotype of responding clones. TCRdb applied fastp at Q25 and MiXCR to the public reads, then kept only in-frame beta chains. Every CDR3 protein is listed once, alongside the most common genes and DNA of its rows. Clone size and V and J calls follow TCRdb, not the original study. Here the sample has about 45,000 distinct CDR3 sequences; 8% to 10% occur a single time. The ten largest make up 12% of the sample.

The germline V gene provides CDR1 SQVTM and CDR2 ANQGSEA. Ends trimmed: V by 7 bases, J by 3 bases; bases unmatched to a gene: 7. The CDR3 sequence holds 15 residues, the cysteine and phenylalanine included. This entry keeps only the CDR3 DNA: 45 bases, framed from base 1. PBMCs were isolated by Ficoll-Paque density gradient centrifugation. Concerning this clonotype itself: This receptor's antigen is unknown. Within one base of it there is no much larger clone, and no base qualities were kept.

The V and J genes are TRBV29-1 and TRBJ2-7, and TRBD2 matches 15 of the central bases. The source material was PBMCs or a T cell subset sorted from them (not recorded which). This receptor was taken from an adult woman who had mild COVID-19 (a few samples of this study predate the infection). The sample titles of this study are shuffled in the database, so cell type and time point are left out; the donor was told from shared clones. The CDR3 region: CSAQGLAGGIYEQYF. The DNA sequence is given as TGCAGCGCCCAGGGACTAGCGGGAGGAATCTACGAGCAGTACTTC.